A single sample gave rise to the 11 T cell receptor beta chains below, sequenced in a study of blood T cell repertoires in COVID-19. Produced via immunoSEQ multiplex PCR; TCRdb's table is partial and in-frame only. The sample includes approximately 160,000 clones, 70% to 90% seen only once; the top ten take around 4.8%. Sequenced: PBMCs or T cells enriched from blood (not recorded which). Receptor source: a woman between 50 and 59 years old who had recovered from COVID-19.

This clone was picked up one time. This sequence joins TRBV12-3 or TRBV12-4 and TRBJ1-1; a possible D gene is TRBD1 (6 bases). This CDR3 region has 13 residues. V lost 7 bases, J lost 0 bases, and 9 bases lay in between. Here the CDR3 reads CASTRQVNTEAFF. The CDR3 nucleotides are TGTGCCAGCACGCGACAGGTGAACACTGAAGCTTTCTTT.

CDR3 sequence (DNA): TGTGCCAGCAGTGCACTAGCGGGAGGATACAATGAGCAGTTCTTC. Its translation is CASSALAGGYNEQFF. This chain links TRBV6-4 with TRBJ2-1; 12 nucleotides line up with TRBD2. CDR3 length: 15 residues. Germline loops: CDR1 MRHNA, CDR2 SNTAGT. Trimming took 4 bases from V and 4 from J; bases not matched to a gene: 2.

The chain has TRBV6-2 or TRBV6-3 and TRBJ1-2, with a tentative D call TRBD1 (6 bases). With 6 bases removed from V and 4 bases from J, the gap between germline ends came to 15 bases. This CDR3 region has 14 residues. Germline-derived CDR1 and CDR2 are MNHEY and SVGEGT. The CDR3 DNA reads TGTGCCAGCAGCATAGGGGGTAAACTCTATGGCTACACCTTC. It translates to CASSIGGKLYGYTF.

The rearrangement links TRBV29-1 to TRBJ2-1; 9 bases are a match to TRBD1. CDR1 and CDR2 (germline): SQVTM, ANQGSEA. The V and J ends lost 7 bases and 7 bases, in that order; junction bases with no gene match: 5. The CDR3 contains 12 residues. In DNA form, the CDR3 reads TGCAGCGGGGGACAGGGCAGGAATGAGCAGTTCTTC. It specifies CSGGQGRNEQFF.

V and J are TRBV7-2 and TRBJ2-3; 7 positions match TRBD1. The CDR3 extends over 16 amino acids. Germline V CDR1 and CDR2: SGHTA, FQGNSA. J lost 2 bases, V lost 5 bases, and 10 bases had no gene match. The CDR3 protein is CASSAWGQPNTDTQYF. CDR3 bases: TGTGCCAGCAGCGCTTGGGGACAGCCCAACACAGATACGCAGTATTTT. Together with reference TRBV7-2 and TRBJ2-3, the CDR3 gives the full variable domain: GAGVSQSPSNKVTEKGKDVELRCDPISGHTALYWYRQSLGQGLEFLIYFQGNSAPDKSGLPSDRFSAERTGGSVSTLTIQRTQQEDSAVYLCASSAWGQPNTDTQYFGPGTRLTVL.

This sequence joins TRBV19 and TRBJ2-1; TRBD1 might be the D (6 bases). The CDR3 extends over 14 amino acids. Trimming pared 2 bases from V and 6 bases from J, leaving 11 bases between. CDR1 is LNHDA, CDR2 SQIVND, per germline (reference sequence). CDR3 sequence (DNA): TGTGCCAGTAGTATAACTCAGGGGTCCAATGAGCAGTTCTTC. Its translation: CASSITQGSNEQFF.

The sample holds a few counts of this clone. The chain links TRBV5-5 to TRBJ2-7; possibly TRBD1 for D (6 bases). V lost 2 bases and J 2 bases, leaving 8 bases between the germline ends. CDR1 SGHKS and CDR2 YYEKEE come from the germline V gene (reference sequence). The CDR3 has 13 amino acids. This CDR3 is CASSFTGTYEQYV. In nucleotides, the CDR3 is TGTGCCAGCAGCTTTACAGGGACCTACGAGCAGTACGTC.

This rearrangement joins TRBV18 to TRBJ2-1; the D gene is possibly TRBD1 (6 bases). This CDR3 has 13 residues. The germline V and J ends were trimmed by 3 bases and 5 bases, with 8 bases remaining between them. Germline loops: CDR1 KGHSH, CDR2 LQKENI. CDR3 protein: CASSPTGDNEQFF. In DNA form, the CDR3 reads TGTGCCAGCTCACCGACAGGAGACAATGAGCAGTTCTTC.

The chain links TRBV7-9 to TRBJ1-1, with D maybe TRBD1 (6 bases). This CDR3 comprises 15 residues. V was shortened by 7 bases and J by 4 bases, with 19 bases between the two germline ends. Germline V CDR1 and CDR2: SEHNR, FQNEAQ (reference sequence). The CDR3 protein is CASTASGGLGTEAFF. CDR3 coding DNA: TGTGCCAGCACCGCGTCCGGGGGGCTGGGCACTGAAGCTTTCTTT.

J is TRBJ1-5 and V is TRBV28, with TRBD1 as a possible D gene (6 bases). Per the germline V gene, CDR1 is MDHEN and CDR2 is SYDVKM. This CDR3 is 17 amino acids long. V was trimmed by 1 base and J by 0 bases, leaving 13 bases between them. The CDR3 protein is CASSLYGRGNSNQPQHF. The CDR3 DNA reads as TGTGCCAGCAGTTTATACGGGAGGGGGAATAGCAATCAGCCCCAGCATTTT.

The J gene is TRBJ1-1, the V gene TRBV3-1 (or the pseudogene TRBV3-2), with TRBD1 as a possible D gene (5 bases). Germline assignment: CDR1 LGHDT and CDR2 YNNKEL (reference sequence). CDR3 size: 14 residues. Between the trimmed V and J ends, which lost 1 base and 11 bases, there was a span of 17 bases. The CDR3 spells CASSQAGYKLGAFF. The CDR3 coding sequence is TGTGCCAGCAGCCAAGCAGGGTATAAATTAGGGGCTTTCTTT.